The clone carrying this T cell receptor beta chain was counted at least ten times. Antigen: not known. Germline V gene data show CDR1 as LGHNA and CDR2 as YNFKEQ. The CDR3 contains 15 residues. Between the trimmed V and J ends, which lost 2 bases and 2 bases, there was a span of 11 bases. The TCRbeta library incorporated unique molecular identifiers. From the PCR reads, TCRdb called clonotypes with MiXCR, one entry per CDR3 protein. The sample contains 580,000 or so distinct CDR3 sequences, 20% to 25% of which appear only once. The data stem from a study of T-cell reconstitution after alpha-beta-depleted transplantation in children. Notes on the study in general: Where alpha-beta T cells came from about two months after transplant was reportedly several hundred expanded graft clones. Newly made T cells mostly supplied T-cell counts and diversity one year after transplant. High day-60 TCRbeta diversity in some patients came from surviving recipient T cells and thymic progenitors.

This material consisted of PBMCs, mostly from graft donor cells, taken 360 days after TCRalphabeta/CD19-depleted stem cell transplant. This clonotype was sampled from a boy under three years old who had a stem cell transplant for acute myeloid leukemia, so the T cells may come from the graft donor. The chain is built from TRBV4-2 and TRBJ2-3; D is uncertain. CDR3 sequence reads: CASSQIRVDTDTQYF. The CDR3 bases are TGTGCCAGCAGCCAAATACGGGTTGACACAGATACGCAGTATTTT.